This T cell receptor (beta chain) comes out of a study of blood T cell repertoires in COVID-19. Study summary: The United States, Italy and Spain supplied acute and convalescent COVID-19 samples. The cDNA or gDNA used as material had been derived from T cells, B-cell-depleted T cells, or PBMCs.

In the original workflow: Amplified reference gene primers provided the basis for estimating nucleated cell counts. The data were produced by immunoSEQ multiplex PCR, yet TCRdb's version contains in-frame clones alone and is incomplete. Clonal size and the V and J genes are those of that table, whereas D and trimming came from the DNA. The data contain about 160,000 clones, around 82% of them singletons. V was pared by 2 bases and J by 4 bases, with 9 bases of the junction left unmatched. Germline CDR1 MNHNS, CDR2 SASEGT. The CDR3 contains 18 residues. The receptor was isolated from a man between 18 and 29 years old with active or convalescent COVID-19. This chain uses TRBV6-1 with TRBJ2-2; the match to TRBD2 covers 11 bases. Sequenced material: peripheral blood. The CDR3 here is CASSEKWGLAVPTGELFF. The DNA of the CDR3 is TGTGCCAGCAGTGAAAAGTGGGGACTAGCGGTTCCCACCGGGGAGCTGTTTTTT.